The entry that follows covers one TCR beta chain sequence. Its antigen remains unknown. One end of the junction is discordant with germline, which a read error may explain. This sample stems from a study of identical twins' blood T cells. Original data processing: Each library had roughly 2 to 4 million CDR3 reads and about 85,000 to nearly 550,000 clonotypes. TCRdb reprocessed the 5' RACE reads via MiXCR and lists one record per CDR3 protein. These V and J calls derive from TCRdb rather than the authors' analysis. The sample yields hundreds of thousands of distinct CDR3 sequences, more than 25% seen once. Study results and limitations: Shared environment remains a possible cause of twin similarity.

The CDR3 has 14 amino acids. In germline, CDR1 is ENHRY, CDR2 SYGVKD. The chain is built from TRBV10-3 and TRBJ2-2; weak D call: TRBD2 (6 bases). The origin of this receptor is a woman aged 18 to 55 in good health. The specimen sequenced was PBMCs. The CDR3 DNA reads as TGTGCCATCAGTGAGCTACAGGTCACCGGGGAGGTGTTTTTT. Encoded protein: CAISELQVTGEVFF.